This T cell receptor (beta chain) was retrieved from a study of beta chain features in type 1 diabetes. About the research overall: Over all samples combined, 107,917,701 sorted cells were examined.

Heparinised blood was drawn once per donor, averaging roughly 120 mL. This clone was detected only a few times. Its matching antigen is unknown. Study-level findings and limits: Type 1 diabetes patients had TCRB CDR3s that were shorter (moderately but significantly so) in all four CD4+ subsets. Researchers reported that naive, central memory and Treg TCRB repertoires appeared more similar in patients than in healthy donors.

This CDR3 contains 13 residues. Trimming took 5 bases from V and 3 from J; bases not matched to a gene: 4. In germline, CDR1 is SGHTA, CDR2 FQGNSA. Isolated RNA was reverse transcribed in full, so expressed TCRB transcripts were sequenced. Only in-frame clones appear in the TCRdb table, and some are missing; sequencing was by immunoSEQ multiplex PCR. Found here are 600,000 to 700,000 clones, around 11% of them singletons; the top ten hold 0.095% to 0.15%. The V gene is TRBV7-2, the J gene TRBJ2-7, with 7 bases lining up with TRBD1. Input material: naive CD4+ T cells from blood. The sequence was collected from a man younger than 45 with type 1 diabetes. In nucleotides, the CDR3 is TGTGCCAGCAGCGTCCCAGGGGGCTACGAGCAGTACTTC. Its protein is CASSVPGGYEQYF.